A single sample gave rise to the 8 T cell receptor beta chains below, sequenced in a study of T cell responses to AZD1222 COVID-19 vaccine (dated by TCRdb to the early 2020s). The library was prepared using the immunoSEQ multiplex PCR assay. What TCRdb holds here is the immuneACCESS table cut down to in-frame rearrangements. Part of the clones is not present; checked against another copy, under half of the missing clones reflect an unresolved V gene, and the others are unexplained. The sample table lists some 150,000 clones, roughly nine tenths of them with a count of one. Of the sample, roughly 5% falls within the top ten clones. The sample's time point label, in plain terms: baseline before first vaccination. Per the publication, the treatment or condition label means: meningococcal conjugate vaccine given as trial control. The sequenced sample was peripheral blood, obtained on day 0 of MenACWY control vaccination. These receptors all come from an adult in good health.

The CDR3 spells CASSGALGGNTIYF. CDR3 nucleotide sequence: TGTGCCTCCTCGGGGGCCTTAGGCGGAAACACCATATATTTT. The V and J genes are TRBV19 and TRBJ1-3; D is perhaps TRBD1 (6 bases). The CDR3 is 14 amino acids. Germline assignment: CDR1 LNHDA and CDR2 SQIVND (reference sequence). V lost 11 bases and J 4 bases, leaving 18 bases between the germline ends.

CDR3 amino acids: CASSHRDRFSYGYTF. CDR3 in DNA: TGTGCCAGCAGTCACCGGGACAGGTTCTCCTATGGCTACACCTTC. V usage is TRBV6-5 and J usage is TRBJ1-2, with 8 bases fitting TRBD1. This CDR3 comprises 15 residues. V was pared by 5 bases and J by 4 bases, with 9 bases of the junction left unmatched. CDR1 is MNHEY, CDR2 SVGAGI, per germline.

This clone came up a few times. The rearrangement joins TRBV29-1 to TRBJ1-3; TRBD1 matches 12 bases. CDR3 length: 16 residues. V shed 3 bases and J 4 bases; nucleotides not matched to a gene: 7. Germline CDR1 and CDR2: SQVTM and ANQGSEA. The CDR3 loop is CSVEEGQGAEGNTIYF. CDR3 DNA sequence: TGCAGCGTTGAGGAGGGACAGGGGGCTGAAGGAAACACCATATATTTT.

This clone came up once. The rearrangement joins TRBV7-2 to TRBJ1-5, with D perhaps matching TRBD1 (5 bases). The germline gives CDR1 SGHTA, CDR2 FQGNSA. V was cut by 2 bases and J by 2 bases, with 19 bases left in between. The length of the CDR3 is 18 residues. CDR3 sequence: CASSLHPRGLSGNQPQHF. DNA of the CDR3: TGTGCCAGCAGCTTACATCCTAGGGGATTAAGCGGCAATCAGCCCCAGCATTTT.

The V call is TRBV6-5, the J call TRBJ1-1; perhaps TRBD1 as D (5 bases). The CDR3 length is 14 residues. Trimming took 4 bases from V and 4 from J, leaving 13 bases between them. Germline V gene sequence: CDR1 MNHEY, CDR2 SVGAGI. The CDR3 DNA is TGTGCCAGCAGTTCAGGGATTACCAGCACTGAAGCTTTCTTT. Encoded protein: CASSSGITSTEAFF.

The chain employs TRBV19 and TRBJ1-2, with D maybe TRBD1 (5 bases). V was shortened by 7 bases and J by 7 bases, with 19 bases between the two germline ends. This CDR3 spans 14 amino acids. CDR1 and CDR2 from the germline V gene are LNHDA and SQIVND (reference sequence). The CDR3 DNA is TGTGCCAGTACCCATCGGGCCAGGGAGGGTGGCTACACCTTC. The encoded protein is CASTHRAREGGYTF.

The chain links TRBV11-2 to TRBJ2-7; D unresolved. Between the trimmed V and J ends, which lost 4 bases and 2 bases, there was a span of 12 bases. This CDR3 is 14 amino acids long. Germline CDR1 is SGHAT and CDR2 is FQNNGV. CDR3 DNA sequence: TGTGCCAGCAGCTCCCTTAGGTCCACCTACGAGCAGTACTTC. Residues: CASSSLRSTYEQYF.

The rearrangement links TRBV5-4 to TRBJ2-2; weak D call: TRBD2 (6 bases). This CDR3 comprises 16 residues. Germline values: CDR1 SGHNT, CDR2 YYREEE (reference sequence). The V gene lost 0 bases and the J gene lost 0 bases, with 9 bases spanning the gap. CDR3 loop: CASSLVGGANTGELFF. DNA for the CDR3: TGTGCCAGCAGCTTGGTCGGCGGGGCGAACACCGGGGAGCTGTTTTTT.